This T cell receptor beta chain was found in a study of long-term antiretroviral therapy in people with HIV (dated by TCRdb to 2021 to 2024). About the full investigation: The earliest samples were collected roughly a decade before the 2015 WHO recommendation for immediate ART, at a time when ART was usually postponed until CD4 counts fell. A retrospective serial study tested whether changes in peripheral blood TRB repertoire composition and diversity were associated with ART initiation and durable HIV suppression. The cohort contributed roughly 190 cryopreserved PBMC samples from 30 to 35 adults with confirmed HIV infection, collected serially over a mean of about six years (range 1-12). About 40% of the roughly 30 participants with HIV were female. No cross-contamination during QIAcube processing was shown when test extractions of a monoclonal T-cell line were performed alongside over 25 polyclonal samples. What the research found in general, with its limitations: Limited PBMC availability meant only the TCR beta chain was sequenced, without alpha chain pairing. No data were available on ART adherence, viral resistance or therapy changes, limiting inferences about post-ART repertoire changes. Because pre-ART samples had limited cell numbers, profiling was done on unsorted PBMC rather than on sorted CD4+ and CD8+ T cells. Expanded TRB clones identified before ART initiation dominated the repertoire at all time points, although this dominance fluctuated and declined in many PLHIV after ART. The samples were dated from the mid-2000s to the late 2010s, and the ART regimens that were used may be less effective than current ART regimens. HIV repertoires had narrower CDR3 length ranges than controls, and the network structure suggested an antigen-experienced repertoire that shifted only slightly toward naive after ART. ART initiation was associated with a significant increase in TRB diversity, but diversity stayed significantly below transplant donor controls even after long-term ART.

The CDR3, from cysteine to phenylalanine, totals 15 residues. Only the CDR3 DNA stays, 45 bases, in frame from base 1. V is pared back by 8 bases and J by 3 bases, with 19 bases lying between the germline termini. Reading the germline V gene gives CDR1 MNHEY and CDR2 SVGAGI. Sequencing of the TRB variable region was done with the immunoSEQ hsTCRB v3.0 assay at survey level resolution. The targeted TRB sequencing depth was roughly 40,000-55,000 T-cell genomes per sample. An Illumina MiSeq with a v3 150-cycle kit was used to sequence the pooled TRB libraries. Processing in the source paper ran as follows. Repertoire analysis ran in R within a reproducible Nextflow workflow covering QC, data transformation and analysis. Custom analyses were implemented in LymphoSeq2, an R package for AIRR-Seq data exploration. After excluding several samples that yielded fewer than 5000 total TRB sequences, some 180 HIV repertoires remained for analysis. Among the approximately 190 HIV repertoires that were kept, some 60 were collected before ART initiation and about 130 were collected after ART initiation. Repertoires were downsampled to 5000 TRB nucleotide sequences, with summary statistics averaged over 100 downsampling iterations. The analysis kept only TRB sequences whose CDR3 regions were at least seven amino acids long. A Shannon entropy-derived clonality score and the Gini coefficient were used to measure diversity. In the repertoire networks, any two of the top 5000 CDR3 amino acid sequences were connected whenever the two sequences differed by an edit distance of one. GLIPH2 predicted antigen specificity groups and MHC restriction for TRB CDR3 amino acid sequences. To flag known CMV, EBV, HIV or tissue antigen associations, CDR3 amino acid sequences were matched against VDJdb and McPAS-TCR. Pre-ART, post-ART and control groups were compared with Wilcoxon signed-rank tests and Holm-Bonferroni correction. TCRdb mirrors the immuneACCESS table, restricted to in-frame sequences. Some clones are absent from its copies; in checked studies, under half trace to an unresolved V gene, and the reason for the others is unknown. From that table come the V and J calls and clone size; the DNA was used to work out D and trimming. The sample yields under 50,000 clones; around 93% were counted once. Of the sample, roughly 2.2% falls within the top ten clones.

About this clone: It has no known antigen specificity. No base quality information exists; no much larger clone differs at one position.

To be included, a participant needed at least one PBMC sample from before ART initiation plus at least two post-ART samples. All participants with HIV were treated in the United States of America. Before DNA extraction, cryopreserved samples of about 0.9-11 million PBMC were thawed and then washed. At the time of the earliest PBMC sample, participants with HIV were aged between roughly 23 and 60 years. Each participant contributed PBMC samples from 1-4 timepoints before ART initiation and 2-8 timepoints after ART initiation, with a median of 7 samples. For every participant, serial HIV viral load, CD4+ T-cell count, ART history and demographic data were obtained. Genomic DNA was extracted from unsorted PBMC with a Qiagen kit on a QIAcube, processed in batches of 12 samples.

The receptor's source is a man younger than 40 with HIV. The sample was unsorted PBMCs, taken around 9 years after starting antiretroviral therapy. The rearrangement joined TRBV6-5 to TRBJ2-5; perhaps TRBD2 is the D gene, with 5 bases matching. The DNA sequence is as follows: TGTGCCAGCGCTGAGCCATCGGTCGGGAAAGAGACCCAGTACTTC. It translates to CASAEPSVGKETQYF.